Listed below are T cell receptor beta chains from one sample, sequenced in a study of patients and donors after allogeneic stem cell transplantation. TCRdb reanalysed the RT-PCR reads using MiXCR and keeps one entry per CDR3 protein. The repertoire holds approximately 430,000 distinct CDR3 sequences, with 16% as singletons. The sequencing sample was made of blood, either unsorted or a sorted T cell fraction (not recorded which). The receptor set was obtained from a human donor who was either an allogeneic HSCT recipient or a stem cell or donor lymphocyte infusion donor (not recorded which). It is not recorded whose cells these are; they may come from a transplant donor. Each CDR3 is given with its conserved first and last residue. The order of the fields is V gene, clone size, J gene, D gene, CDR3 protein, CDR3 DNA. The D gene is left open where the match is weak. The size field is filled for only some rows; it gives once, few, many or a size class.

TRBV5-1	-	TRBJ2-3	TRBD2	CASRPSGRVTDTQYF	TGCGCCAGCAGACCAAGCGGGAGAGTCACAGATACGCAGTATTTT
TRBV2	few	TRBJ2-1	-	CASRGDLYNEQFF	TGTGCCAGCAGAGGTGACCTCTACAATGAGCAGTTCTTC
TRBV20-1	few	TRBJ2-5	-	CSAGPGGPETQYF	TGCAGTGCCGGCCCGGGGGGCCCAGAGACCCAGTACTTC
TRBV12-3/TRBV12-4	-	TRBJ1-1	-	CASSFGGMNTEAFF	TGTGCCAGCAGTTTCGGGGGAATGAACACTGAAGCTTTCTTT
TRBV7-3	-	TRBJ1-1	-	CASSSGRQSEAFF	TGTGCCAGCAGTTCAGGACGTCAGTCTGAAGCTTTCTTT
TRBV7-9	-	TRBJ1-5	TRBD1	CASSYTGGDQPQHF	TGTGCCAGCAGCTATACAGGGGGGGATCAGCCCCAGCATTTT
TRBV4-1	-	TRBJ1-2	TRBD1	CASSQAGTVVYGYTF	TGCGCCAGCAGCCAAGCCGGGACAGTAGTGTATGGCTACACCTTC
TRBV4-1	-	TRBJ2-7	-	CASSQSDGTYEQYF	TGCGCCAGCAGCCAATCGGACGGAACCTACGAGCAGTACTTC
TRBV12-3/TRBV12-4	few	TRBJ1-2	TRBD1	CASSLLTGVNYGYTF	TGTGCCAGCAGTTTACTGACAGGGGTGAACTATGGCTACACCTTC
TRBV3-1	many	TRBJ2-1	TRBD2	CASSQDSGTSFNEQFF	TGTGCCAGCAGCCAAGACTCCGGGACTAGCTTCAATGAGCAGTTCTTC
TRBV2	few	TRBJ1-1	-	CASSERTITEAFF	TGTGCCAGCAGTGAAAGGACAATAACTGAAGCTTTCTTT
TRBV7-3	few	TRBJ2-1	TRBD1	CASSEQGVEQFF	TGTGCCAGCAGCGAACAGGGGGTTGAGCAGTTCTTC
TRBV12-3/TRBV12-4	many	TRBJ2-2	TRBD1	CASSDRGFVGELFF	TGTGCCAGCAGTGACAGGGGGTTTGTTGGGGAGCTGTTTTTT
TRBV6-1	-	TRBJ2-7	TRBD1	CASSSGTGGWEQYF	TGTGCCAGCAGCTCCGGGACAGGGGGCTGGGAGCAGTACTTC
TRBV6-2/TRBV6-3	few	TRBJ2-5	-	CASSYWYRNFQETQYF	TGTGCCAGCAGTTACTGGTACAGGAATTTCCAAGAGACCCAGTACTTC
TRBV15	-	TRBJ2-4	TRBD1	CATSRVRDRTAKNIQYF	TGTGCCACCAGCAGAGTCCGGGACAGGACAGCCAAAAACATTCAGTACTTC
TRBV12-3/TRBV12-4	few	TRBJ1-4	-	CASSAGQANEKLFF	TGTGCCAGCAGTGCGGGACAAGCGAATGAAAAACTGTTTTTT
TRBV28	-	TRBJ2-7	TRBD1	CASVGQGALYEQYF	TGTGCCAGCGTGGGACAGGGGGCCCTCTACGAGCAGTACTTC
TRBV15	few	TRBJ2-3	TRBD2	CATSYELAGATDTQYF	TGTGCCACCAGCTATGAACTAGCGGGAGCCACAGATACGCAGTATTTT
TRBV2	few	TRBJ2-5	-	CASSGGLAGRTQYF	TGTGCCAGCAGTGGGGGGTTAGCCGGGAGGACCCAGTACTTC
TRBV6-2/TRBV6-3	-	TRBJ2-5	TRBD1	CASMKAQGRETQYF	TGTGCCAGCATGAAGGCACAGGGGCGAGAGACCCAGTACTTC
TRBV12-3/TRBV12-4	few	TRBJ1-5	TRBD1	CASTPTGADQPQHF	TGTGCCAGCACCCCGACAGGGGCTGATCAGCCCCAGCATTTT
TRBV4-1	few	TRBJ1-3	-	CASSQDTQLISGNTIYF	TGCGCCAGCAGCCAGGATACTCAACTGATCTCTGGAAACACCATATATTTT